Given below is one TCR beta chain in context. Some clones are missing from TCRdb's copy, which holds only in-frame ones; the method was immunoSEQ multiplex PCR. The repertoire holds roughly 290,000 clones, about 88% seen once, with roughly an eighth in the top ten. CDR1 and CDR2 from the germline V gene are SGHDT and YYEEEE. V was pared by 4 bases and J by 4 bases, with 16 bases between. This CDR3 has 15 residues. The data stem from a study of blood T cell repertoires in COVID-19. On the study more broadly: The samples span acute and convalescent COVID-19 from the United States, Italy and Spain. T cells, B-cell-depleted T cells, or PBMCs provided the cDNA or gDNA that served as material.

The chain joins TRBV5-6 to TRBJ2-3; tentative D call: TRBD2 (5 bases). The receptor was derived from a woman aged 60-70 years with acute or convalescent COVID-19. The sample taken for sequencing was peripheral blood. This CDR3 is CASSPNRGISDTQYF. CDR3 nucleotides: TGTGCCAGCAGCCCAAACCGGGGTATCTCAGATACGCAGTATTTT.